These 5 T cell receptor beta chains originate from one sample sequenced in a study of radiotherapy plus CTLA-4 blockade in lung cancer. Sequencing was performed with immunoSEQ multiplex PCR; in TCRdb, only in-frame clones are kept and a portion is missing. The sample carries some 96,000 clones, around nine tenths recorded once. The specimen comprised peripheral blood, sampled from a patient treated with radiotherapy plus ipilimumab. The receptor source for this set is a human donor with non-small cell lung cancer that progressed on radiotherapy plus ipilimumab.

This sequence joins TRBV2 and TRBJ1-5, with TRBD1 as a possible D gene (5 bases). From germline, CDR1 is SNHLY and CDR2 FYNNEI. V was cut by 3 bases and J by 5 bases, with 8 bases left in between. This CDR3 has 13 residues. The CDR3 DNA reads TGTGCCAGCAGTGACAGGGTTTATCAGCCCCAGCATTTT. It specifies CASSDRVYQPQHF.

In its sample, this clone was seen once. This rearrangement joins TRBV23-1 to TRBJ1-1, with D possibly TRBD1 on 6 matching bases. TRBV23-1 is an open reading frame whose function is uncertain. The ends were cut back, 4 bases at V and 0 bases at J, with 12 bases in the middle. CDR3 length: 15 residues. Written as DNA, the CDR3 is TGCGCCAGCAGTCTGGTAGGGGGGCTGAACACTGAAGCTTTCTTT. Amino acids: CASSLVGGLNTEAFF.

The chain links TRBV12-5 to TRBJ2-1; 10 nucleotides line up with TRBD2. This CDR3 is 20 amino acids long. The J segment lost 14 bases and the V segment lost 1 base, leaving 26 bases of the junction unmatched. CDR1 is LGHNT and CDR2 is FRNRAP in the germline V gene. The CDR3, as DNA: TGTGCTAGTGGTTTGGAAGTTACCGGGTCTCCAAGCGGGAGGGGCCGAGGCGAGTTCTTC. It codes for CASGLEVTGSPSGRGRGEFF.

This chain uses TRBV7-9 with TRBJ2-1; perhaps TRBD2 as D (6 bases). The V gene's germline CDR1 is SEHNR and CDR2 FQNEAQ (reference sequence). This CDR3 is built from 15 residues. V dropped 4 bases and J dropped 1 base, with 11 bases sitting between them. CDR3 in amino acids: CASSSRLVSYNEQFF. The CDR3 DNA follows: TGTGCCAGCAGCTCCCGACTAGTATCCTACAATGAGCAGTTCTTC.

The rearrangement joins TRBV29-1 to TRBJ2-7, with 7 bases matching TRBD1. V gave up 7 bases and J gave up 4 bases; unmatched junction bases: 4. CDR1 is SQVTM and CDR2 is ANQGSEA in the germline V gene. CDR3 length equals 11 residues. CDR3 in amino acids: CSGKGAYEQYF. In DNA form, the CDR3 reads TGCAGCGGCAAGGGGGCTTACGAGCAGTACTTC.